This T cell receptor beta chain was recovered during a study of long-term antiretroviral therapy in people with HIV. Broader study findings: Diversity remained lower than transplant donor controls, even though it increased after ART.

Assay version v3.0 of immunoSEQ was used, and it was run at survey level. Profiling relied on immunoSEQ multiplex PCR, and the TCRdb table lists in-frame clones only, not all of them. The table has about 24,000 clones, roughly 78% seen once; the top ten hold about 9.1%. All participants with HIV were treated in the United States. As regards this clone: Its antigen is still unknown.

Germline CDR1 reads MGHDK; CDR2 reads SYGVNS. Between the trimmed V and J ends, which lost 2 bases and 3 bases, there was a span of 10 bases. This CDR3 region has 14 residues. The source was unsorted PBMCs, collected 1.2 years after starting antiretroviral therapy. The chain recombines TRBV25-1 with TRBJ1-1; no clear D. The source is a woman aged 40 to 50 with HIV. Here the CDR3 reads CASSEGFGYTEAFF. In DNA, the CDR3 is TGTGCCAGCAGTGAAGGGTTTGGCTACACTGAAGCTTTCTTT.